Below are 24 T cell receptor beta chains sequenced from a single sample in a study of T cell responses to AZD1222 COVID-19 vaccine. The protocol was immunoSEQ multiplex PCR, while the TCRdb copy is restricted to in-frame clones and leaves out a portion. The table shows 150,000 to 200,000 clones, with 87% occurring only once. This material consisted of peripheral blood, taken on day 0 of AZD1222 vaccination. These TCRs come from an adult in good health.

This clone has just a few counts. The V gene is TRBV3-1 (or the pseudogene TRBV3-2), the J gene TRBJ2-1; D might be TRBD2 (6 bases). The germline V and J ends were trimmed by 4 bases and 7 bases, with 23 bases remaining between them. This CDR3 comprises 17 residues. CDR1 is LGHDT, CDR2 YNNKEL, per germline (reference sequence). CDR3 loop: CASSPGAGRGYVNEQFF. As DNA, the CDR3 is TGTGCCAGCAGCCCCGGTGCTGGCCGGGGGTACGTAAATGAGCAGTTCTTC.

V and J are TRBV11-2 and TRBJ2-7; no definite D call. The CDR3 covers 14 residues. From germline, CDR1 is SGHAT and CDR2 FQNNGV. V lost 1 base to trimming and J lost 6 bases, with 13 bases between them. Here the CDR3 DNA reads TGTGCCAGCAGCTTAGCCCCGATGAGTGTCGAGCAGTACTTC. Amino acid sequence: CASSLAPMSVEQYF. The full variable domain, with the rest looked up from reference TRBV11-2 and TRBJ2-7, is EAGVAQSPRYKIIEKRQSVAFWCNPISGHATLYWYQQILGQGPKLLIQFQNNGVVDDSQLPKDRFSAERLKGVDSTLKIQPAKLEDSAVYLCASSLAPMSVEQYFGPGTRLTVT.

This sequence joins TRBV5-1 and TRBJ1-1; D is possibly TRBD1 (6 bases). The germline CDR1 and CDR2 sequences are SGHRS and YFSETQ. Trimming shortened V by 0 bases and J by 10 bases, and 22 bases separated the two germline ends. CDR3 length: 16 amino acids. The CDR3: CASSLAGRGRGSGAFF. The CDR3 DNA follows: TGCGCCAGCAGCTTGGCCGGGCGGGGGCGAGGTTCGGGAGCTTTCTTT.

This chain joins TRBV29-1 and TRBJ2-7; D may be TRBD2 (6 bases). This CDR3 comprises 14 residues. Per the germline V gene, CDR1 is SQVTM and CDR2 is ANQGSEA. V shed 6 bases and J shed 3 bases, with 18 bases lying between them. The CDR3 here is CSVTAGNTFYEQYF. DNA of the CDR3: TGCAGCGTAACCGCGGGAAACACATTCTACGAGCAGTACTTC.

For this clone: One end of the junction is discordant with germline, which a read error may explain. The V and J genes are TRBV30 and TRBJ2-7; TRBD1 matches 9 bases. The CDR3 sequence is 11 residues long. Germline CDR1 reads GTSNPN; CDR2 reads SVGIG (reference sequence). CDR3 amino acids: CAWNRGQGTNF. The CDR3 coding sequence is TGTGCCTGGAACCGAGGACAGGGGACCAACTTC.

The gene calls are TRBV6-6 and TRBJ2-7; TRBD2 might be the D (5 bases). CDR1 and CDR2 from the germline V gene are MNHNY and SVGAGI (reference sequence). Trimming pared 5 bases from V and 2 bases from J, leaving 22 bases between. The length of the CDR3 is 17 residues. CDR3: CASSPGGALGVTYEQYF. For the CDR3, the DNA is TGTGCCAGCAGTCCAGGAGGCGCTCTCGGGGTTACCTACGAGCAGTACTTC.

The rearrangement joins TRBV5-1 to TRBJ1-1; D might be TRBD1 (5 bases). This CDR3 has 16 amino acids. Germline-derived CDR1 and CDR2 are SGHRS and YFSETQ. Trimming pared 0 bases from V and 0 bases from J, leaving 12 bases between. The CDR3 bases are TGCGCCAGCAGCTTGGCGCCCCAGGGTATGAACACTGAAGCTTTCTTT. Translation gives CASSLAPQGMNTEAFF.

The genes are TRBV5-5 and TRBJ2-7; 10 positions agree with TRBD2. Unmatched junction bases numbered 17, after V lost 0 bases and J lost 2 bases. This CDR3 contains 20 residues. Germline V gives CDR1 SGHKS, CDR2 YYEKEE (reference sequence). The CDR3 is CASSLAGRTSGRGGTYEQYF. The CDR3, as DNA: TGTGCCAGCAGCTTGGCCGGTCGGACTAGCGGTCGAGGGGGGACCTACGAGCAGTACTTC.

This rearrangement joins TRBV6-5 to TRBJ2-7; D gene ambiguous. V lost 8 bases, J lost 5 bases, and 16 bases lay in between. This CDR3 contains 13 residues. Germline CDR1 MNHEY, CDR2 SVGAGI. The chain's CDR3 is CASRLSGPHEQYF. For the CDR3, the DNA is TGTGCCAGCCGCCTTTCGGGCCCCCACGAGCAGTACTTC.

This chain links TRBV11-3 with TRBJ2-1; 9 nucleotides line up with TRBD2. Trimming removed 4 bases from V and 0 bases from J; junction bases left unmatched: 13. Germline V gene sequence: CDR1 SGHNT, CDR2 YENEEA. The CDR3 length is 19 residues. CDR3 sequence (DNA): TGTGCCAGCAGCTCCCAGACTAGCGGCCCCCTAAGCTCCTACAATGAGCAGTTCTTC. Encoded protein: CASSSQTSGPLSSYNEQFF.

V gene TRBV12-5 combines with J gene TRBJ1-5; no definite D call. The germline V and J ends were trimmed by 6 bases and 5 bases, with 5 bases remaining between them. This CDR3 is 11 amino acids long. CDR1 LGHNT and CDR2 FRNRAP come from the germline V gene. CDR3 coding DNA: TGTGCTAGTGGCCCGGATCAGCCCCAGCATTTT. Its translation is CASGPDQPQHF.

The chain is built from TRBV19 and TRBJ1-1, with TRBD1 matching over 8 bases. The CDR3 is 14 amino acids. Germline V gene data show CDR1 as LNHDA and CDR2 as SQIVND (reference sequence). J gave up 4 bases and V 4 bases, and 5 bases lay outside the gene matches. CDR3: CASSTTGGSTEAFF. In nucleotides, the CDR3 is TGTGCCAGTAGTACTACAGGGGGTTCCACTGAAGCTTTCTTT.

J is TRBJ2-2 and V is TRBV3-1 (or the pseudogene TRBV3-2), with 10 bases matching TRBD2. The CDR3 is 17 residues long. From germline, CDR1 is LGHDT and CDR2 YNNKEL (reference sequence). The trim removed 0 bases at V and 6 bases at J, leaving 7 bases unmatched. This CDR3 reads CASSQEVLLAGSGELFF. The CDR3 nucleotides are TGTGCCAGCAGCCAAGAGGTATTACTAGCGGGATCCGGGGAGCTGTTTTTT.

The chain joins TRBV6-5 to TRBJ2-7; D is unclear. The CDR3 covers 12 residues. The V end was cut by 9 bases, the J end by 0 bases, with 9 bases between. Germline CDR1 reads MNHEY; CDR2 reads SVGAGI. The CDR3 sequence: CARAAPSYEQYF. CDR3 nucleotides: TGTGCCAGGGCAGCCCCCTCCTACGAGCAGTACTTC.

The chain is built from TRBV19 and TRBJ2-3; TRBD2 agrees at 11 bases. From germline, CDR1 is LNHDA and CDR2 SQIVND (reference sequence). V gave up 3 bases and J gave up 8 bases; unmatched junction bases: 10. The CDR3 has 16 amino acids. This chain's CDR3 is CASSISSGGTLGTQYF. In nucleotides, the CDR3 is TGTGCCAGTAGTATCTCTAGCGGGGGGACCCTGGGTACGCAGTATTTT. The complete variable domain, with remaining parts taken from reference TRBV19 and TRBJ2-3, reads DGGITQSPKYLFRKEGQNVTLSCEQNLNHDAMYWYRQDPGQGLRLIYYSQIVNDFQKGDIAEGYSVSREKKESFPLTVTSAQKNPTAFYLCASSISSGGTLGTQYFGPGTRLTVL.

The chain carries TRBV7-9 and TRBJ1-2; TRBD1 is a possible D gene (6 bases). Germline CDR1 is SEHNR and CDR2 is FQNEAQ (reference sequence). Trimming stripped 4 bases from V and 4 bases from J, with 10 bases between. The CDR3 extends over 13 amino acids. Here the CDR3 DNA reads TGTGCCAGCAGCTCGACAGGATTCTATGGCTACACCTTC. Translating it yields CASSSTGFYGYTF.

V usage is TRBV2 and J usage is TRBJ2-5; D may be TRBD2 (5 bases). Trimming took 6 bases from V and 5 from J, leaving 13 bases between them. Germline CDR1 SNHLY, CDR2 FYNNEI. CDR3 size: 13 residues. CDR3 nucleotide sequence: TGTGCCAGCAGGGGAGACACGTGGGAGACCCAGTACTTC. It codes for CASRGDTWETQYF.

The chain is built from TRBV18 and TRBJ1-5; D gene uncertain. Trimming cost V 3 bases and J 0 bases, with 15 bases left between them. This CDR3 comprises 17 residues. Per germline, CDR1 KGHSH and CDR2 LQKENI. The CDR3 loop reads CASSPGLVGLSNQPQHF. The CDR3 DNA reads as TGTGCCAGCTCACCGGGTTTGGTTGGGCTTAGCAATCAGCCCCAGCATTTT.

In DNA, the CDR3 is TGTGCCAGCAGCCCGCAGGGCGGACAGAAAGCTTTCTTT. Protein: CASSPQGGQKAFF. The genes are TRBV3-1 (or the pseudogene TRBV3-2) and TRBJ1-1; D is possibly TRBD1 (6 bases). There are 13 residues in the CDR3. V was shortened by 4 bases and J by 9 bases, with 15 bases between the two germline ends. Per germline, CDR1 LGHDT and CDR2 YNNKEL (reference sequence).

DNA for the CDR3: TGTGCCAGCAGTTTAAAAGTCTATGGCTACACCTTC. Translated: CASSLKVYGYTF. The rearrangement joins TRBV28 to TRBJ1-2; D unclear. Trimming stripped 2 bases from V and 4 bases from J, with 5 bases between. Germline CDR1 is MDHEN and CDR2 is SYDVKM. The CDR3 contains 12 residues.

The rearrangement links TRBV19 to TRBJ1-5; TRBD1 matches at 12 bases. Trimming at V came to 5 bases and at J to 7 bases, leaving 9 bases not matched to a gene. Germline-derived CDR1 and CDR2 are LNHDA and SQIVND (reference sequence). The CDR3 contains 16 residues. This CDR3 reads CASSSRDRGRGQPQHF. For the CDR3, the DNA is TGTGCCAGTAGTTCCCGGGACAGGGGGCGCGGGCAGCCCCAGCATTTT.

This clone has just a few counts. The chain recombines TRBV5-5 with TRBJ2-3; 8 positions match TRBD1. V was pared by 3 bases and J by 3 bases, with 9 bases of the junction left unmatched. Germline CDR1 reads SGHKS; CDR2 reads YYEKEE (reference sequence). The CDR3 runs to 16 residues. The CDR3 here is CASSYSDRVGTDTQYF. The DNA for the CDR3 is TGTGCCAGCAGCTACTCGGACAGGGTAGGAACAGATACGCAGTATTTT.

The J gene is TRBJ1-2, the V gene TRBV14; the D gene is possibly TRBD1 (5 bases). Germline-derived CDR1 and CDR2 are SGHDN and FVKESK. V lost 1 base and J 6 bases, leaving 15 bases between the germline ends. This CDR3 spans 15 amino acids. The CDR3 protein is CASSQVGGPVDGYTF. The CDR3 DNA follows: TGTGCCAGCAGCCAAGTGGGGGGACCGGTGGATGGCTACACCTTC.

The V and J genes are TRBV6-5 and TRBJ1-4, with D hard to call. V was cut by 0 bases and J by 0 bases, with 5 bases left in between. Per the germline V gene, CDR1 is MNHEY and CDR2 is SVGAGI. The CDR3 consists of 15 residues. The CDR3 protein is CASSYSTATNEKLFF. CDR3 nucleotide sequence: TGTGCCAGCAGTTACTCTACGGCAACTAATGAAAAACTGTTTTTT.